The 17 T cell receptor beta chains below were found in one sample sequenced in a study of T-cell memory formation after mild COVID-19. One entry per CDR3 protein results from TCRdb running MiXCR on the 5' RACE reads. The sample lists a few hundred thousand distinct CDR3 sequences; 15% to 20% were seen once. What was sequenced was PBMCs or a T cell subset sorted from them (not recorded which). These receptors all come from a man in his late teens or twenties who had mild COVID-19 (a few samples of this study predate the infection). Cell type and time point are not known.

The chain combines TRBV20-1 with TRBJ2-1; 9 positions match TRBD1. There are 15 residues in the CDR3. V was pared by 3 bases and J by 8 bases, with 11 bases of the junction left unmatched. Germline CDR1 reads DFQATT; CDR2 reads SNEGSKA (reference sequence). Here the CDR3 DNA reads TGCAGTGCTAGCGACTCCGGGACAGGGTTCTATGAGCAGTTCTTC. It yields the protein CSASDSGTGFYEQFF.

This clonotype was detected a few times. The chain carries TRBV6-6 and TRBJ2-5, with D tentatively TRBD1 (5 bases). The V gene's germline CDR1 is MNHNY and CDR2 SVGAGI (reference sequence). The CDR3 extends over 15 amino acids. V was cut by 0 bases and J by 1 base, with 9 bases left in between. CDR3 protein: CASSYSFTGQETQYF. DNA of the CDR3: TGTGCCAGCAGTTACTCCTTCACAGGCCAAGAGACCCAGTACTTC.

This clonotype was observed at least ten times. The V gene is TRBV7-9, the J gene TRBJ1-2, with TRBD1 matching 8 bases. The CDR3 is made up of 17 amino acids. The junction had 11 bases not matched to a gene; V was cut back by 5 bases and J by 0 bases. Germline V lookup: CDR1 SEHNR, CDR2 FQNEAQ (reference sequence). CDR3 amino acids: CASSRVGQDLSNYGYTF. Written as DNA, the CDR3 is TGTGCCAGCAGCAGAGTGGGACAGGATCTTTCTAACTATGGCTACACCTTC.

This chain uses TRBV7-2 with TRBJ1-6; D perhaps matches TRBD1 (6 bases). The CDR3 consists of 14 residues. Germline CDR1 SGHTA, CDR2 FQGNSA. V was trimmed by 3 bases and J by 7 bases, leaving 10 bases between them. The CDR3 nucleotides read TGTGCCAGCAGCTTCGGACAGTTGAATTCACCCCTCCACTTT. It codes for CASSFGQLNSPLHF. Full variable domain (outside the CDR3, taken from reference TRBV7-2 and TRBJ1-6): GAGVSQSPSNKVTEKGKDVELRCDPISGHTALYWYRQSLGQGLEFLIYFQGNSAPDKSGLPSDRFSAERTGGSVSTLTIQRTQQEDSAVYLCASSFGQLNSPLHFGNGTRLTVT.

In this sample, this clonotype turned up a few times. The genes are TRBV20-1 and TRBJ1-5; D gene unclear. CDR3 size: 13 residues. CDR1 and CDR2 from the germline V gene are DFQATT and SNEGSKA (reference sequence). V lost 1 base and J 2 bases, leaving 6 bases between the germline ends. CDR3 residues: CSARAGGNQPQHF. The CDR3 DNA is TGCAGTGCTAGAGCCGGGGGCAATCAGCCCCAGCATTTT.

This clonotype has just a few counts. This chain connects TRBV7-2 to TRBJ2-3; D possibly uses TRBD1 or TRBD2 (5 bases each). Trimming cost V 5 bases and J 2 bases, with 14 bases left between them. This CDR3 is built from 15 residues. Per the germline V gene, CDR1 is SGHTA and CDR2 is FQGNSA. As DNA, the CDR3 is TGTGCCAGCAGCCCCGGGACCCCGCCCACAGATACGCAGTATTTT. It specifies CASSPGTPPTDTQYF.

This clonotype was seen more than once but under ten times. The rearrangement uses TRBV6-6 and TRBJ1-4; possible D gene TRBD1, 5 bases. The CDR3 has 11 amino acids. In germline, CDR1 is MNHNY, CDR2 SVGAGI (reference sequence). V lost 7 bases, J lost 8 bases, and 8 bases lay in between. As DNA, the CDR3 is TGTGCCAGCATAGGGGAGGAAAAACTGTTTTTT. Amino acids: CASIGEEKLFF.

This clonotype was recorded many times. The rearrangement links TRBV12-3 or TRBV12-4 to TRBJ2-3; maybe TRBD1 (6 bases). CDR3 length equals 14 residues. V lost 5 bases and J lost 7, with 16 bases in between. The CDR3 reads CASSIPQGFNTQYF. CDR3 DNA sequence: TGTGCCAGCAGTATCCCACAGGGATTTAATACGCAGTATTTT.

This clonotype turned up a few times. The chain couples TRBV29-1 to TRBJ2-7; 10 nucleotides match TRBD1. The CDR3 has 12 residues. V was pared by 6 bases and J by 4 bases, with 3 bases of the junction left unmatched. Germline V gives CDR1 SQVTM, CDR2 ANQGSEA. For the CDR3, the DNA is TGCAGCGTGACAGGGGGCAAGTACGAGCAGTACTTC. It specifies CSVTGGKYEQYF.

This clonotype has only a few counts. The gene calls are TRBV9 and TRBJ2-7; 12 bases are a match to TRBD2. The length of the CDR3 is 18 residues. V shed 3 bases and J 0 bases; nucleotides not matched to a gene: 10. Looked up from germline, CDR1 is SGDLS and CDR2 is YYNGEE. CDR3 sequence: CASSDGTSGLHSSYEQYF. The CDR3 region has the DNA TGTGCCAGCAGCGACGGGACTAGCGGGCTTCATAGCTCCTACGAGCAGTACTTC.

In its sample, this clonotype was seen many times. V usage is TRBV7-9 and J usage is TRBJ1-6, with D tentatively TRBD1 (6 bases). The CDR3 is 15 amino acids. CDR1 and CDR2 from the germline V gene are SEHNR and FQNEAQ (reference sequence). V lost 3 bases and J 10 bases, leaving 16 bases between the germline ends. For the CDR3, the DNA is TGTGCCAGCAGCTTGGCAGGGGCGCGGAGCTCACCCCTCCACTTT. Translation: CASSLAGARSSPLHF.

The chain joins TRBV7-2 to TRBJ2-5, with TRBD2 identical over 7 bases. With V trimmed by 5 bases and J by 4 bases, 7 bases remained unmatched. This CDR3 is built from 14 residues. Germline-derived CDR1 and CDR2 are SGHTA and FQGNSA. For the CDR3, the DNA is TGTGCCAGCAGCGGGCAGGGAGGGCGAGAGACCCAGTACTTC. Protein: CASSGQGGRETQYF. Full variable domain (missing parts from reference TRBV7-2 and TRBJ2-5): GAGVSQSPSNKVTEKGKDVELRCDPISGHTALYWYRQSLGQGLEFLIYFQGNSAPDKSGLPSDRFSAERTGGSVSTLTIQRTQQEDSAVYLCASSGQGGRETQYFGPGTRLLVL.

In this sample, this clonotype turned up many times. The J gene is TRBJ2-7, the V gene TRBV12-3 or TRBV12-4; D is possibly TRBD1 (5 bases). Trimming cost V 3 bases and J 4 bases, with 13 bases left between them. The CDR3 is made up of 14 amino acids. CDR3 loop: CASSFFPGMYEQYF. CDR3 nucleotide sequence: TGTGCCAGCAGTTTTTTCCCAGGGATGTACGAGCAGTACTTC.

Many counts were recorded for this clonotype. The chain joins TRBV11-2 to TRBJ2-1; possibly TRBD2 for D (5 bases). The CDR3 runs 13 residues. V was cut by 0 bases and J by 7 bases, with 7 bases left in between. Germline assignment: CDR1 SGHAT and CDR2 FQNNGV. Here the CDR3 reads CASSLDRGNEQFF. Here the CDR3 DNA reads TGTGCCAGCAGCTTAGATCGGGGAAATGAGCAGTTCTTC.

V is TRBV7-9 and J is TRBJ2-3, with 14 bases fitting TRBD2. The CDR3 consists of 17 residues. Trimming cost V 5 bases and J 0 bases; bases outside gene matches: 4. CDR1 and CDR2 (germline): SEHNR, FQNEAQ (reference sequence). The DNA of the CDR3 is TGTGCCAGCAGCGGCCGACTAGCGGGGGGGAGCACAGATACGCAGTATTTT. Its protein product is CASSGRLAGGSTDTQYF. Together with reference TRBV7-9 and TRBJ2-3, the CDR3 gives the full variable domain: DTGVSQNPRHKITKRGQNVTFRCDPISEHNRLYWYRQTLGQGPEFLTYFQNEAQLEKSRLLSDRFSAERPKGSFSTLEIQRTEQGDSAMYLCASSGRLAGGSTDTQYFGPGTRLTVL.

This clonotype was seen a handful of times. The rearrangement uses TRBV4-3 and TRBJ2-3, with D unclear. From germline, CDR1 is LGHNA and CDR2 YSLEER. The CDR3 is 14 amino acids. Trimming removed 4 bases at V and 3 bases at J, with 11 bases between. CDR3 DNA: TGCGCCAGCAGCCCAAGCATCGGAACAGATACGCAGTATTTT. Translated, it gives CASSPSIGTDTQYF.

This rearrangement joins TRBV6-2 or TRBV6-3 to TRBJ2-7; no clear D gene. CDR1 and CDR2 (germline): MNHEY, SVGEGT. This CDR3 comprises 11 residues. V lost 6 bases, J lost 3 bases, and 6 bases lay in between. The CDR3 nucleotides are TGTGCCAGCAGAACCAACTACGAGCAGTACGTC. This codes for CASRTNYEQYV.